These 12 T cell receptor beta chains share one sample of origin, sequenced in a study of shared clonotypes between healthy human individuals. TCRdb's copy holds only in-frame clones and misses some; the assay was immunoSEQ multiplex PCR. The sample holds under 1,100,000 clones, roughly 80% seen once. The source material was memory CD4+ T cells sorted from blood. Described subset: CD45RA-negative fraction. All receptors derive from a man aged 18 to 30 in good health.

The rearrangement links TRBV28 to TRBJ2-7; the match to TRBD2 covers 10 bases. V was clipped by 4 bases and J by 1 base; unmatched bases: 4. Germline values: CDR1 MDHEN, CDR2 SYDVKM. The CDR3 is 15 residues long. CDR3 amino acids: CASSSYSGGSYEQYF. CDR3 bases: TGTGCCAGCAGTTCCTATAGCGGGGGGTCCTACGAGCAGTACTTC.

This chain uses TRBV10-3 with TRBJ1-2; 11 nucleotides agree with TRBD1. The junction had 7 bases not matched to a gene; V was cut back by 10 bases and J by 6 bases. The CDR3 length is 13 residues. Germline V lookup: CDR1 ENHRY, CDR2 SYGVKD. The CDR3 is CATKGQGENGYTF. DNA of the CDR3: TGTGCCACGAAGGGACAGGGGGAAAATGGCTACACCTTC.

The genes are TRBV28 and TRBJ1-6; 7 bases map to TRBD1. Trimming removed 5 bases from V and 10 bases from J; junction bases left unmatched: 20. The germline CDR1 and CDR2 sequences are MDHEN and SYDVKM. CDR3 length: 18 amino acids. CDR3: CASSLNPRTGERRSPLHF. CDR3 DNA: TGTGCCAGCAGTCTCAACCCCCGTACAGGGGAGCGGAGGTCACCCCTCCACTTT.

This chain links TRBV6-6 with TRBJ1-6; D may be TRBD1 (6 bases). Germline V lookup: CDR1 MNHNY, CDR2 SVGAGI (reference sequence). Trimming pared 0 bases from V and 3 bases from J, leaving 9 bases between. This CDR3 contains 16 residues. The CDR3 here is CASSYSQDSYNSPLHF. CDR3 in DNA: TGTGCCAGCAGTTACTCTCAGGACAGCTATAATTCACCCCTCCACTTT.

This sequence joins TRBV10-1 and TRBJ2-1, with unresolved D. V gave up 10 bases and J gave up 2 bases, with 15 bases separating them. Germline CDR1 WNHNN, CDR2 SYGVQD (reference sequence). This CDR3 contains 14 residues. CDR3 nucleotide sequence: TGCGCCACCCTAACGAGCACCGCCTACAATGAGCAGTTCTTC. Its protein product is CATLTSTAYNEQFF.

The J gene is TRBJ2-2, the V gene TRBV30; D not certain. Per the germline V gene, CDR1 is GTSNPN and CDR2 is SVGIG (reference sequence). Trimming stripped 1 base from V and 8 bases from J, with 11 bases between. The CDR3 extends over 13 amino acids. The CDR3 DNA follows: TGTGCCTGGAGTGCAAACGAGAGAGGGGAGCTGTTTTTT. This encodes CAWSANERGELFF.

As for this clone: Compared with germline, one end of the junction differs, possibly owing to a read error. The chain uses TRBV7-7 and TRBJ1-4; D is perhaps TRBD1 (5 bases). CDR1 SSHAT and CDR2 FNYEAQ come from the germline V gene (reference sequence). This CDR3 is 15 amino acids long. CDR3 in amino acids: CASSLSGRGNEKLFF. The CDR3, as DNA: TGTGCTAGCAGCTTATCGGGGCGCGGGAATGAAAAACTGTTTTTT.

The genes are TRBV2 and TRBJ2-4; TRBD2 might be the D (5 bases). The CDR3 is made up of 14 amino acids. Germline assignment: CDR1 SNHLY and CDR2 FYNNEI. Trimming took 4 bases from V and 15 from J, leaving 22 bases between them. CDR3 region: CASSANGLREIVYF. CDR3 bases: TGTGCCAGCAGTGCTAACGGACTCCGGGAAATCGTGTACTTC.

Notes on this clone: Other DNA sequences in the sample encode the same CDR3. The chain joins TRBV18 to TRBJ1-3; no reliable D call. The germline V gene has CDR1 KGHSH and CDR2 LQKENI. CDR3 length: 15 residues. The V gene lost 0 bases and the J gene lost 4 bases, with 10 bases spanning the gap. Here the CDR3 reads CASSPPLGFGNTIYF. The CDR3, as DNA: TGTGCCAGCTCACCACCACTCGGGTTCGGAAACACCATATATTTT.

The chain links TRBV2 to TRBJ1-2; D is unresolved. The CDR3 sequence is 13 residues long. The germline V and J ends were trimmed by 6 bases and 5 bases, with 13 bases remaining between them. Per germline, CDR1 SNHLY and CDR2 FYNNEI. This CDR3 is CASSPGAEYGYTF. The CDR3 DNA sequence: TGTGCCAGCAGCCCAGGTGCGGAATATGGCTACACCTTC.

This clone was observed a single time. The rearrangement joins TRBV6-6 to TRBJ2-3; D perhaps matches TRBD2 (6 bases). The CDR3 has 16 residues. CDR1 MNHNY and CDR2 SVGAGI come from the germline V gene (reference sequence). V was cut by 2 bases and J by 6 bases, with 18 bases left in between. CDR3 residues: CASSYVGGPEMDTQYF. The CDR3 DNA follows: TGTGCCAGCAGTTACGTCGGAGGGCCTGAGATGGATACGCAGTATTTT.

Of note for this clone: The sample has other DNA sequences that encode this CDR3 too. The CDR3 DNA sequence: TGTGCCAGCAGCCCGGGACTAGCGGGGGGCCAAGAGACCCAGTACTTC. Protein: CASSPGLAGGQETQYF. V is TRBV4-2 and J is TRBJ2-5, with TRBD2 matching over 15 bases. The CDR3 is 16 amino acids. CDR1 and CDR2 (germline): LGHNA, YNFKEQ. The trim removed 4 bases at V and 1 base at J, leaving 1 base unmatched.